The rows below give T cell receptor beta chains drawn from one sample of a study of long-term antiretroviral therapy in people with HIV. The assay was immunoSEQ multiplex PCR, and TCRdb's table has in-frame clones only and misses some. The table records tens of thousands of clones, roughly 85% of them present only once. This specimen consisted of unsorted PBMCs, obtained at the start of antiretroviral therapy. The receptors were gathered from a man over 45 with HIV. The CDR3 runs from the conserved cysteine through the conserved F or W. D genes are given only for firm matches. Not all rows give a size; the values are once, few, many and, for expanded clones, a class.

d_call	clone_size	cdr3_length	v_call	j_call	cdr3_aa	cdr3_nt
NA	NA	13	TRBV7-2	TRBJ2-4	CASRLSSDGIQYF	TGTGCCAGCAGGTTAAGCAGTGATGGCATTCAGTACTTC
TRBD1	NA	15	TRBV27	TRBJ1-2	CASSLGTGGNYGYTF	TGTGCCAGCAGCCTAGGGACAGGAGGTAACTATGGCTACACCTTC
NA	NA	11	TRBV30	TRBJ1-6	CAWSTGSPLHF	TGTGCCTGGAGTACCGGATCACCCCTCCACTTT
NA	NA	17	TRBV19	TRBJ1-1	CASSIRPQGSMNTEAFF	TGTGCCAGTAGTATCCGGCCGCAAGGTAGTATGAACACTGAAGCTTTCTTT
NA	NA	11	TRBV28	TRBJ1-2	CASSPGLAYTF	TGTGCCAGCAGCCCGGGACTTGCCTACACCTTC
TRBD2	NA	15	TRBV5-1	TRBJ2-5	CASSSLGGMGETQYF	TGCGCCAGCAGCTCCCTCGGGGGGATGGGGGAGACCCAGTACTTC
NA	NA	16	TRBV4-2	TRBJ2-3	CASSQGLAISLDTQYF	TGTGCCAGCAGCCAAGGGCTAGCGATTAGTTTAGATACGCAGTATTTT
TRBD1	NA	16	TRBV7-9	TRBJ1-2	CASSRGQGEFRYGYTF	TGTGCCAGCAGCCGAGGACAGGGGGAATTTCGGTATGGCTACACCTTC
NA	NA	17	TRBV25-1	TRBJ1-4	CASSEWVGNGHAEKLFF	TGTGCCAGCAGTGAATGGGTCGGGAACGGGCATGCTGAAAAACTGTTTTTT
NA	NA	15	TRBV7-6	TRBJ1-1	CASSLRARPDTEAFF	TGTGCCAGCAGCTTACGTGCCAGGCCTGACACTGAAGCTTTCTTT
NA	few	16	TRBV4-1	TRBJ2-3	CASSLGEVAGTDTQYF	TGCGCCAGCAGTTTGGGAGAGGTAGCGGGCACAGATACGCAGTATTTT
NA	NA	13	TRBV10-1	TRBJ1-6	CASSEDGGAPLHF	TGCGCCAGCAGTGAGGACGGCGGGGCACCCCTCCACTTT
NA	few	17	TRBV7-3	TRBJ1-1	CASSLFPRGPRNTEAFF	TGTGCCAGCAGCTTATTTCCTAGGGGACCTCGGAACACTGAAGCTTTCTTT
NA	NA	16	TRBV4-1	TRBJ1-3	CASSLQGGRSGNTIYF	TGCGCCAGCAGCTTACAAGGGGGGCGCTCTGGAAACACCATATATTTT
NA	once	16	TRBV5-1	TRBJ2-7	CASSGTLRGGSYEQYF	TGCGCCAGCAGCGGAACCCTACGGGGCGGCTCCTACGAGCAGTACTTC
TRBD1	NA	14	TRBV19	TRBJ2-7	CASSSRQGVYEQYF	TGTGCCAGTAGTTCGCGACAGGGGGTCTACGAGCAGTACTTC
TRBD2	NA	13	TRBV9	TRBJ2-7	CASSPTGLGLAAF	TGTGCCAGCAGCCCAACGGGGCTGGGACTAGCAGCCTTC
NA	NA	17	TRBV23-1	TRBJ2-3	CASSQIYMRGSTDTQYF	TGCGCCAGCAGTCAAATTTATATGAGGGGCAGCACAGATACGCAGTATTTT
TRBD1	NA	12	TRBV19	TRBJ2-7	CASNTGGYEQYF	TGTGCCAGTAATACAGGGGGCTACGAGCAGTACTTC
NA	NA	17	TRBV4-3	TRBJ2-3	CASSQAWGGLNTDTQYF	TGCGCCAGCAGCCAAGCCTGGGGAGGACTTAACACAGATACGCAGTATTTT
NA	NA	13	TRBV29-1	TRBJ2-7	CSVEGGIGDEQYF	TGCAGCGTTGAAGGGGGGATTGGGGACGAGCAGTACTTC
NA	NA	15	TRBV6-5	TRBJ1-1	CASSYSMTANTEAFF	TGTGCCAGCAGTTACTCGATGACAGCCAACACTGAAGCTTTCTTT
NA	NA	15	TRBV18	TRBJ2-1	CASSPDGSSYNEQFF	TGTGCCAGCTCACCCGACGGGAGCTCCTACAATGAGCAGTTCTTC
NA	once	11	TRBV6-6	TRBJ1-1	CASSRGAEAFF	TGTGCCAGCAGCCGAGGGGCTGAAGCTTTCTTT
NA	NA	12	TRBV11-2	TRBJ2-5	CASSFEQETQYF	TGTGCCAGCAGCTTTGAGCAAGAGACCCAGTACTTC
TRBD1	once	14	TRBV28	TRBJ2-7	CASLSGTGDYEQYF	TGTGCCAGCCTATCTGGGACAGGGGACTACGAGCAGTACTTC
NA	NA	14	TRBV2	TRBJ1-5	CASSESSSRQPQHF	TGTGCCAGCAGTGAGAGCTCTTCAAGGCAACCCCAGCATTTT
NA	NA	11	TRBV19	TRBJ2-2	CASTLGGELFF	TGTGCCAGTACTCTGGGCGGGGAGCTGTTTTTT
NA	NA	13	TRBV6-1	TRBJ2-7	CASSEPATSEQYF	TGTGCCAGCAGTGAACCTGCGACTAGCGAGCAGTACTTC
NA	NA	12	TRBV6-1	TRBJ2-7	CASSEPGYEQYF	TGTGCCAGCAGTGAACCCGGGTACGAGCAGTACTTC
TRBD1	once	14	TRBV6-6	TRBJ2-1	CASSFGTVYNEQFF	TGTGCCAGCAGTTTCGGGACAGTATACAATGAGCAGTTCTTC
NA	NA	13	TRBV15	TRBJ2-5	CATSRVRQETQYF	TGTGCCACCAGCAGGGTTAGGCAAGAGACCCAGTACTTC
TRBD2	NA	16	TRBV5-1	TRBJ2-7	CASSPAKAGGTEEQYF	TGCGCCAGCAGCCCGGCTAAAGCGGGAGGTACGGAGGAGCAGTACTTC
NA	NA	13	TRBV6-5	TRBJ2-1	CASSYSGETEQFF	TGTGCCAGCAGTTACTCGGGGGAGACTGAGCAGTTCTTC
NA	NA	14	TRBV4-3	TRBJ2-3	CASSQERGTDTQYF	TGCGCCAGCAGCCAGGAACGGGGAACAGATACGCAGTATTTT
TRBD2	NA	14	TRBV7-2	TRBJ2-1	CASSFYSGINEQFF	TGTGCCAGCAGCTTTTATAGCGGGATCAATGAGCAGTTCTTC
NA	NA	14	TRBV18	TRBJ2-7	CASSFGQTTYEQYF	TGTGCCAGCTCATTCGGACAGACAACCTACGAGCAGTACTTC
NA	NA	17	TRBV14	TRBJ1-1	CASSQGFGGAPLDEAFF	TGTGCCAGCAGCCAAGGTTTTGGGGGGGCGCCCCTGGATGAAGCTTTCTTT
TRBD1	NA	16	TRBV7-9	TRBJ1-2	CASSDFRDRGNYGYTF	TGTGCCAGCAGCGATTTTCGGGACAGGGGAAACTATGGCTACACCTTC
NA	NA	15	TRBV27	TRBJ2-7	CASSLRGGNAYEQYF	TGTGCCAGCAGTTTAAGGGGCGGGAACGCTTACGAGCAGTACTTC
NA	NA	16	TRBV11-2	TRBJ2-4	CASSSLRGSAKNIQYF	TGTGCCAGCAGCTCCCTGAGGGGCTCGGCCAAAAACATTCAGTACTTC
NA	NA	13	TRBV5-4	TRBJ1-1	CASSLSRNTEAFF	TGTGCCAGCAGCTTGAGTAGGAACACTGAAGCTTTCTTT
TRBD2	NA	15	TRBV11-2	TRBJ2-1	CASSLGGGAYNEQFF	TGTGCCAGCAGCTTAGGCGGGGGGGCCTACAATGAGCAGTTCTTC
TRBD2	NA	15	TRBV5-1	TRBJ2-7	CASSSASGGRYEQYF	TGCGCCAGCAGTAGCGCCAGCGGGGGGAGGTACGAGCAGTACTTC
NA	NA	12	TRBV7-2	TRBJ2-2	CASSPNTGELFF	TGTGCCAGCAGCCCCAACACCGGGGAGCTGTTTTTT